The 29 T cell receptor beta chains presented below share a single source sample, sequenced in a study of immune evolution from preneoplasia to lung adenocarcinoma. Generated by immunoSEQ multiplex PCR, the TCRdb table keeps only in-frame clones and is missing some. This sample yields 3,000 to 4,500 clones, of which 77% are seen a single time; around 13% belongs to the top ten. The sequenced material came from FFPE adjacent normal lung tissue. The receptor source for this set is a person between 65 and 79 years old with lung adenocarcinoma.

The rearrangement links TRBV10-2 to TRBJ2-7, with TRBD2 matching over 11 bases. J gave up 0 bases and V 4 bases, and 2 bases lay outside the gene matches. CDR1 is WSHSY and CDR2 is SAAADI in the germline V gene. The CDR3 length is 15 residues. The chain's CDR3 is CASSVGTSGSYEQYF. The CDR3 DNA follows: TGCGCCAGCAGTGTTGGGACTAGCGGCTCCTACGAGCAGTACTTC.

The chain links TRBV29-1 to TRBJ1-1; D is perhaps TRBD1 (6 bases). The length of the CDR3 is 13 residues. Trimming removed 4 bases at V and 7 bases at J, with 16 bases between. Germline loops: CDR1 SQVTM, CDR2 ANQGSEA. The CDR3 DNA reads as TGCAGCGTTGCTATTCTGGGACAACGTGAAGCTTTCTTT. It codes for CSVAILGQREAFF.

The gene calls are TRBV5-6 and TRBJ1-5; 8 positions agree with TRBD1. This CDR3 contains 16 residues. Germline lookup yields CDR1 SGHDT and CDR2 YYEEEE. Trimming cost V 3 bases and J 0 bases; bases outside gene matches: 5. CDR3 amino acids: CASSSRDRYSNQPQHF. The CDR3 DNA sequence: TGTGCCAGCAGCTCCCGGGACAGGTATAGCAATCAGCCCCAGCATTTT.

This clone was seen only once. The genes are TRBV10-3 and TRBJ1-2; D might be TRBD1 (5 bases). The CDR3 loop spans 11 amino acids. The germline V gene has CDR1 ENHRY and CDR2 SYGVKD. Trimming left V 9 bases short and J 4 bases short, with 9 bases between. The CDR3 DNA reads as TGTGCCATGGAAACAGGCTATGGCTACACCTTC. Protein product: CAMETGYGYTF.

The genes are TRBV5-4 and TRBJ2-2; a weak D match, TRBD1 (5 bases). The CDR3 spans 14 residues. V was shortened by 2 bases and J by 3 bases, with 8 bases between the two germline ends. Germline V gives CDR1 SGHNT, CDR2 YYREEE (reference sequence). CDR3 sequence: CASSFGHHTGELFF. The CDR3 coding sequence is TGTGCCAGCAGCTTTGGACACCACACCGGGGAGCTGTTTTTT.

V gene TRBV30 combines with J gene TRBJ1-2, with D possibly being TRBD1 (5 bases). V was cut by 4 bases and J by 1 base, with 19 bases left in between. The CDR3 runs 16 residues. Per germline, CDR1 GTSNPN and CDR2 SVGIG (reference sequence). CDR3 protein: CAWNGGRALINYGYTF. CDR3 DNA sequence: TGTGCCTGGAACGGTGGCAGGGCCCTGATTAACTATGGCTACACCTTC.

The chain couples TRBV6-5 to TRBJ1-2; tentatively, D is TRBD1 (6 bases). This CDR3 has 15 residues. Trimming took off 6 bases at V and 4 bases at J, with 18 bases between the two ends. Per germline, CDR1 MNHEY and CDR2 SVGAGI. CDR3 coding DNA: TGTGCCAGCAGCCAAACGGTCACAGGGCTCTATGGCTACACCTTC. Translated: CASSQTVTGLYGYTF.

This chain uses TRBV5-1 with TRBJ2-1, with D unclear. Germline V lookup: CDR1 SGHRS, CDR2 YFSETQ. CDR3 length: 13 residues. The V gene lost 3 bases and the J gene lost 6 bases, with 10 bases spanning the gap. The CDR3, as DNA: TGCGCCAGCAGCTCCTCCGTCTCCAATGAGCAGTTCTTC. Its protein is CASSSSVSNEQFF.

The CDR3 region is CASTSGGTEAFF. CDR3 sequence (DNA): TGTGCCTCAACCTCGGGGGGAACTGAAGCTTTCTTT. This rearrangement joins TRBV30 to TRBJ1-1; a weak D match, TRBD1 (5 bases). V was shortened by 7 bases and J by 5 bases, with 14 bases between the two germline ends. The CDR3 covers 12 residues. In germline, CDR1 is GTSNPN, CDR2 SVGIG (reference sequence). Using reference TRBV30 and TRBJ1-1 for the parts outside the CDR3, the full variable domain is SQTIHQWPATLVQPVGSPLSLECTVEGTSNPNLYWYRQAAGRGLQLLFYSVGIGQISSEVPQNLSASRPQDRQFILSSKKLLLSDSGFYLCASTSGGTEAFFGQGTRLTVV.

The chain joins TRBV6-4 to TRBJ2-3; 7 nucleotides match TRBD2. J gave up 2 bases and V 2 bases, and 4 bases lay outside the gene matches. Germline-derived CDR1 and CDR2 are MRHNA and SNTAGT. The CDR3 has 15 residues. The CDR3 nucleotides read TGTGCCAGCAGTGACGGGGGAGGGGACACAGATACGCAGTATTTT. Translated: CASSDGGGDTDTQYF.

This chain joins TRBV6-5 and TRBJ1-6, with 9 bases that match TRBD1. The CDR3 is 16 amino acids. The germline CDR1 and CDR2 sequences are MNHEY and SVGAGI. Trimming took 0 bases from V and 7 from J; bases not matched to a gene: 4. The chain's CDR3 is CASSYSTGTGNSPLHF. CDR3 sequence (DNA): TGTGCCAGCAGTTACTCTACCGGGACAGGGAATTCACCCCTCCACTTT.

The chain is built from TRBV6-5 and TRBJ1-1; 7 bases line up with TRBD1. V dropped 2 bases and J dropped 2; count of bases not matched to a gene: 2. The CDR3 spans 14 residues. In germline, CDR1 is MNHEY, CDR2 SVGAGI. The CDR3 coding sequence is TGTGCCAGCAGTTACGGACAGGAAAACACTGAAGCTTTCTTT. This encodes CASSYGQENTEAFF.

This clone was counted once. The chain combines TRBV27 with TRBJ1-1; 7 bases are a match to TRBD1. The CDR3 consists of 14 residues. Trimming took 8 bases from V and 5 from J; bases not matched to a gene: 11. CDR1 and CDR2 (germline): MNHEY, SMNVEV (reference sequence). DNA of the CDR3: TGTGCCAGCGCCGCACGACAGGGTTTAACTGAAGCTTTCTTT. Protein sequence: CASAARQGLTEAFF.

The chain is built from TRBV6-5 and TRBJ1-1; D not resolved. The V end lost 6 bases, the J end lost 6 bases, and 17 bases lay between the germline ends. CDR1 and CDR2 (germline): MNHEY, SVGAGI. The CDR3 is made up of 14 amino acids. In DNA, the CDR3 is TGTGCCAGCAGCACAACAACACCGAGATCTGAAGCTTTCTTT. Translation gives CASSTTTPRSEAFF.

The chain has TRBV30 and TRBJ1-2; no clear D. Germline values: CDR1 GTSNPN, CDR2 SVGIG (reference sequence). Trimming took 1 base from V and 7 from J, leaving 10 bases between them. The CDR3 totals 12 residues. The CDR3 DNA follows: TGTGCCTGGAGTGCCCTTCGGGGTGGCTACACCTTC. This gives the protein CAWSALRGGYTF.

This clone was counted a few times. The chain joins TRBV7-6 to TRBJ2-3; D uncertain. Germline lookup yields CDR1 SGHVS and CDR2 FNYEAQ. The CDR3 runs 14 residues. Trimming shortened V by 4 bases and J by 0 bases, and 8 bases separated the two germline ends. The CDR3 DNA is TGTGCCAGCAGCTCCTCGGGTAGCACAGATACGCAGTATTTT. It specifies CASSSSGSTDTQYF.

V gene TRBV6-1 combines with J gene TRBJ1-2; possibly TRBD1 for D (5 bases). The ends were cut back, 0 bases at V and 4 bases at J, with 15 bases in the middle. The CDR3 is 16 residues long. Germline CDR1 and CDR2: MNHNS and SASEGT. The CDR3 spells CASSEAVGGASYGYTF. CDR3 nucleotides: TGTGCCAGCAGTGAAGCGGTGGGGGGAGCTAGCTATGGCTACACCTTC.

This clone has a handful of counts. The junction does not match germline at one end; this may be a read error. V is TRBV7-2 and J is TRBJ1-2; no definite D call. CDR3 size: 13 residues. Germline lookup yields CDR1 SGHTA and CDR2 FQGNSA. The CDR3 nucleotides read TGTGCCGGCAGCTTAGCCCCCATGCGGGGCTACACCTTC. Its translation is CAGSLAPMRGYTF.

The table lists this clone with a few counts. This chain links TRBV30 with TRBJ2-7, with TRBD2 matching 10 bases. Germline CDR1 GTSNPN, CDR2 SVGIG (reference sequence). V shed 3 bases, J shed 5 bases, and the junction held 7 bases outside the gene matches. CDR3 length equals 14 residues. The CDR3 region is CAWRGPSGSNEQYF. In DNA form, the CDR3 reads TGTGCCTGGAGGGGGCCTAGCGGGAGTAACGAGCAGTACTTC.

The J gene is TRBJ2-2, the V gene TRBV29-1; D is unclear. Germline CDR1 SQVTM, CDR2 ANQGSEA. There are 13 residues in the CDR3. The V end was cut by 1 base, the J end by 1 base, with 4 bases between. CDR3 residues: CSVEGLNTGELFF. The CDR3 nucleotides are TGCAGCGTTGAAGGGCTGAACACCGGGGAGCTGTTTTTT.

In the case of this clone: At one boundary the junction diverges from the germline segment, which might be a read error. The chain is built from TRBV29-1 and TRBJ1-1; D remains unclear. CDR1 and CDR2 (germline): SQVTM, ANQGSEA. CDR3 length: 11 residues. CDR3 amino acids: CNVVEIGRSFF. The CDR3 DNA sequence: TGCAACGTTGTGGAGATTGGTCGATCTTTCTTT. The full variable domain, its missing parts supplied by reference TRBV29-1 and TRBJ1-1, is SAVISQKPSRDICQRGTSLTIQCQVDSQVTMMFWYRQQPGQSLTLIATANQGSEATYESGFVIDKFPISRPNLTFSTLTVSNMSPEDSSIYLCNVVEIGRSFFGQGTRLTVV.

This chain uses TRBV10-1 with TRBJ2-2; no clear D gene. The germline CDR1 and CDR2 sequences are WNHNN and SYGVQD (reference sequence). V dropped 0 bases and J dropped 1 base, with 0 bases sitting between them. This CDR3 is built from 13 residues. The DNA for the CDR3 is TGCGCCAGCAGTGAGTCGAACACCGGGGAGCTGTTTTTT. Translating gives CASSESNTGELFF.

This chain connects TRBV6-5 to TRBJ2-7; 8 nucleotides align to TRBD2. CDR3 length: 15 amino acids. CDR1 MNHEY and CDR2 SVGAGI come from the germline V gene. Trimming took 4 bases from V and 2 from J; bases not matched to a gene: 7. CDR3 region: CASSSHTSGTYEQYF. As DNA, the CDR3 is TGTGCCAGCAGTTCCCACACTAGCGGTACCTACGAGCAGTACTTC.

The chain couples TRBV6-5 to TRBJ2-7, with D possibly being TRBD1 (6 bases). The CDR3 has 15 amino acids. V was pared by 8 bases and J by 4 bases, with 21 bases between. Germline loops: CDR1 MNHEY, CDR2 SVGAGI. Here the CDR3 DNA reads TGTGCCAGCTCCCTCCTCTCAGGGGCGGGTTACGAGCAGTACTTC. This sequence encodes CASSLLSGAGYEQYF.

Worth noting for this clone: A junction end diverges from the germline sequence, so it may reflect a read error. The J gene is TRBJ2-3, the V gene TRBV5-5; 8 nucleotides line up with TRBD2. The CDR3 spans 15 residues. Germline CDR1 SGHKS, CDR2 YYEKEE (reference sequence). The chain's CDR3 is CASSRGGGITDTQYF. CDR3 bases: TGCGCCAGCAGCCGGGGGGGAGGGATAACAGATACGCAGTATTTT.

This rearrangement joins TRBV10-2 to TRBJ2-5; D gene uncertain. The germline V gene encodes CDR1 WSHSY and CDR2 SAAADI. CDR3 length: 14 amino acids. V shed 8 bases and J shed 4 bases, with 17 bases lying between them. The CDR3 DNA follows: TGCGCCAGCTCGAACCAAGTAGGATTAGAGACCCAGTACTTC. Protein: CASSNQVGLETQYF.

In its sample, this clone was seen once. For the CDR3, the DNA is TGTGCCAGCATCGGGAGGGCCTGGGGCAATGAGCAGTTCTTC. The encoded protein is CASIGRAWGNEQFF. This chain connects TRBV28 to TRBJ2-1; 8 nucleotides agree with TRBD2. Germline loops: CDR1 MDHEN, CDR2 SYDVKM. V lost 7 bases to trimming and J lost 6 bases; unmatched junction nucleotides: 8. This CDR3 spans 14 amino acids.

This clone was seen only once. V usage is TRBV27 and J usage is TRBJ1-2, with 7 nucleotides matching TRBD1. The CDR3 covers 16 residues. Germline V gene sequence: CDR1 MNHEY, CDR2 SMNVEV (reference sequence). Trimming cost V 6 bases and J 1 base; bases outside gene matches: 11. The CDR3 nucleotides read TGTGCCAGCAGCCATGATCGGACAGGCCTTAACTATGGCTACACCTTC. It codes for CASSHDRTGLNYGYTF.

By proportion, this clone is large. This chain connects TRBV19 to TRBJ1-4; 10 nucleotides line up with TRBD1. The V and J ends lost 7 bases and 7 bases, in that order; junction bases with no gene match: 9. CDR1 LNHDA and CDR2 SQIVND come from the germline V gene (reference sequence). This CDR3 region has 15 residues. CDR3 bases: TGTGCCAGTAACCCGACAGGGGGCGGTGGTGAAAAACTGTTTTTT. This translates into CASNPTGGGGEKLFF.